The 29 T cell receptor beta chains given below trace back to one sample, sequenced in a study of T-cell memory formation after mild COVID-19. TCRdb reprocessed the 5' RACE reads with MiXCR, giving one entry per CDR3 protein. The sample lists fewer than 700,000 distinct CDR3 sequences; approximately 21% were seen once. Sequenced sample: PBMCs or a T cell subset sorted from them (not recorded which). Source of these receptors: an adult woman who had mild COVID-19 (a few samples of this study predate the infection). Cell type and time point are not known.

This sequence joins TRBV2 and TRBJ1-5; D is ambiguous. The length of the CDR3 is 16 residues. Germline lookup yields CDR1 SNHLY and CDR2 FYNNEI. V was pared by 3 bases and J by 7 bases, with 19 bases between. CDR3 nucleotides: TGTGCCAGCAGTGACACTTCGACGGGAACATTCCAGCCCCAGCATTTT. Translated: CASSDTSTGTFQPQHF.

The chain joins TRBV5-5 to TRBJ2-7; D gene ambiguous. Germline V CDR1 and CDR2: SGHKS, YYEKEE (reference sequence). This CDR3 has 12 amino acids. V gave up 6 bases and J gave up 2 bases, with 9 bases separating them. CDR3 nucleotides: TGTGCCAGCATCTTAGGCCCCTACGAGCAGTACTTC. Translating gives CASILGPYEQYF.

The chain has TRBV11-1 and TRBJ1-6; TRBD1 agrees at 8 bases. Germline values: CDR1 SGHAT, CDR2 FQDESV (reference sequence). Losses at the gene ends were 6 bases for V and 9 bases for J; bases not matched to a gene: 7. CDR3 length: 14 amino acids. Written as DNA, the CDR3 is TGTGCCAGCAGACGACAGGGGCCTATTTCACCCCTCCACTTT. The encoded protein is CASRRQGPISPLHF.

CDR3 sequence: CASSPGGLAEAFF. CDR3 DNA: TGTGCCAGCAGCCCCGGGGGGTTGGCTGAAGCTTTCTTT. The chain is built from TRBV7-9 and TRBJ1-1, with D maybe TRBD1 (5 bases). The CDR3 consists of 13 residues. Trimming removed 5 bases at V and 6 bases at J, with 13 bases between. Germline loops: CDR1 SEHNR, CDR2 FQNEAQ (reference sequence).

There are a few counts of this clonotype. The rearrangement uses TRBV6-5 and TRBJ2-3, with a tentative D call TRBD2 (6 bases). Per the germline V gene, CDR1 is MNHEY and CDR2 is SVGAGI. V lost 5 bases to trimming and J lost 8 bases, with 23 bases between them. The CDR3 consists of 16 residues. CDR3 in amino acids: CASSPPRGPTGGTQYF. The CDR3 nucleotides read TGTGCCAGCAGTCCCCCCCGGGGTCCCACCGGGGGTACGCAGTATTTT.

The genes are TRBV29-1 and TRBJ2-7; D might be TRBD2 (5 bases). CDR3 length equals 12 residues. V lost 6 bases to trimming and J lost 3 bases, with 12 bases between them. The germline CDR1 and CDR2 sequences are SQVTM and ANQGSEA. The CDR3 is CSVADGIYEQYF. In nucleotides, the CDR3 is TGCAGCGTAGCGGACGGTATCTACGAGCAGTACTTC.

This clonotype has just a few counts. The chain uses TRBV7-2 and TRBJ2-1, with 8 bases lining up with TRBD2. Germline CDR1 is SGHTA and CDR2 is FQGNSA. The CDR3 is made up of 14 amino acids. Trimming at V came to 8 bases and at J to 7 bases, leaving 10 bases not matched to a gene. CDR3 sequence: CASARVAGLNEQFF. The CDR3, as DNA: TGTGCCAGCGCTCGGGTAGCGGGGTTGAATGAGCAGTTCTTC.

This clonotype has more than one count but fewer than ten. J is TRBJ1-1 and V is TRBV5-8, with a tentative D call TRBD1 (6 bases). The CDR3 loop spans 15 amino acids. V was trimmed by 4 bases and J by 5 bases, leaving 18 bases between them. Germline CDR1 SGHTS, CDR2 YDEGEE. In DNA, the CDR3 is TGTGCCAGCAGCGGGAGGGACACTTATAGAACTGAAGCTTTCTTT. It specifies CASSGRDTYRTEAFF.

The sample holds a few counts of this clonotype. V and J are TRBV7-9 and TRBJ1-5, with unresolved D. Trimming took 1 base from V and 5 from J, leaving 18 bases between them. Germline loops: CDR1 SEHNR, CDR2 FQNEAQ (reference sequence). This CDR3 is built from 17 residues. CDR3 nucleotides: TGTGCCAGCAGCTTAGGTGAGGGTCAACTAGGCGATCAGCCCCAGCATTTT. Amino acid sequence: CASSLGEGQLGDQPQHF.

The chain recombines TRBV7-9 with TRBJ2-3; 8 bases fit TRBD2. The V segment lost 1 base and the J segment 6 bases; nucleotides outside the gene matches: 9. Germline V CDR1 and CDR2: SEHNR, FQNEAQ (reference sequence). The CDR3 runs to 16 residues. CDR3: CASSLVGLAGTDTQYF. The CDR3 DNA reads TGTGCCAGCAGCTTAGTCGGTCTAGCGGGTACCGATACGCAGTATTTT.

The table lists this clonotype with a few counts. The chain combines TRBV7-2 with TRBJ2-5, with D perhaps TRBD1 (6 bases). V was pared by 5 bases and J by 4 bases, with 17 bases between. CDR3 length: 15 residues. The germline V gene encodes CDR1 SGHTA and CDR2 FQGNSA. The CDR3 nucleotides are TGTGCCAGCAGCCCACGCAGGGGTTTGGTAGAGACCCAGTACTTC. As protein: CASSPRRGLVETQYF.

The V and J genes are TRBV24-1 and TRBJ2-7; 8 bases agree with TRBD1. J gave up 3 bases and V 9 bases, and 0 bases lay outside the gene matches. This CDR3 is built from 11 residues. In germline, CDR1 is KGHDR, CDR2 SFDVKD. The CDR3 sequence is CATGTGYEQYF. The CDR3 coding sequence is TGTGCCACCGGGACAGGCTACGAGCAGTACTTC.

This clonotype has only a few counts. This chain's CDR3 is CASSPGTGWGTEAFF. CDR3 coding DNA: TGCGCCAGCAGCCCCGGGACAGGGTGGGGCACTGAAGCTTTCTTT. The chain carries TRBV5-1 and TRBJ1-1; 9 bases are shared with TRBD1. The V gene's germline CDR1 is SGHRS and CDR2 YFSETQ. The CDR3 runs to 15 residues. After removal of 4 bases from V and 4 bases from J, the junction contained 8 bases not matched to a gene. Complete variable domain (other parts from reference TRBV5-1 and TRBJ1-1): KAGVTQTPRYLIKTRGQQVTLSCSPISGHRSVSWYQQTPGQGLQFLFEYFSETQRNKGNFPGRFSGRQFSNSRSEMNVSTLELGDSALYLCASSPGTGWGTEAFFGQGTRLTVV.

A few counts support this clonotype. CDR3 sequence: CASSGASGGNNEQFF. The CDR3 region has the DNA TGTGCCAGTAGTGGGGCTAGCGGGGGGAACAATGAGCAGTTCTTC. The J gene is TRBJ2-1, the V gene TRBV19; 11 bases fit TRBD2. Germline V gene lookup returns CDR1 LNHDA and CDR2 SQIVND (reference sequence). This CDR3 contains 15 residues. V lost 5 bases, J lost 5 bases, and 5 bases stayed unmatched.

V is TRBV7-9 and J is TRBJ1-4; TRBD1 is a possible D gene (5 bases). Germline lookup yields CDR1 SEHNR and CDR2 FQNEAQ (reference sequence). The V end was cut by 5 bases, the J end by 5 bases, with 18 bases between. The CDR3 length is 16 residues. CDR3 in DNA: TGTGCCAGCAGCGCCCCGAGAGGGGCCATAAATGAAAAACTGTTTTTT. Encoded protein: CASSAPRGAINEKLFF.

The table lists this clonotype with a few counts. The V gene is TRBV3-1, the J gene TRBJ2-3; TRBD1 matches 7 bases. V shed 1 base, J shed 0 bases, and the junction held 7 bases outside the gene matches. Germline assignment: CDR1 LGHDT and CDR2 YNNKEL (reference sequence). CDR3 length equals 17 residues. The CDR3 nucleotides are TGTGCCAGCAGCCAAGGGGGAGCCAGGGGGAGCACAGATACGCAGTATTTT. Protein: CASSQGGARGSTDTQYF.

The chain combines TRBV12-3 or TRBV12-4 with TRBJ1-2, with 7 bases aligning to TRBD1. The CDR3 consists of 14 residues. V lost 2 bases and J lost 4; bases outside the gene matches: 4. The CDR3 loop reads CASSLSGTVYGYTF. Here the CDR3 DNA reads TGTGCCAGCAGTTTAAGTGGGACAGTCTATGGCTACACCTTC.

This chain joins TRBV6-2 or TRBV6-3 and TRBJ2-7; 9 positions agree with TRBD2. Germline lookup yields CDR1 MNHEY and CDR2 SVGEGT. The length of the CDR3 is 17 residues. The J segment lost 4 bases and the V segment lost 0 bases, leaving 10 bases of the junction unmatched. The CDR3 nucleotides read TGTGCCAGCAGTTACTCGGGACTGAGCGGGAGGTCTTACGAGCAGTACTTC. This gives the protein CASSYSGLSGRSYEQYF.

CDR3 nucleotides: TGCGCCAGCAGCCAAGATCCGGCTAGCGCTGCGCAGACCCAGTACTTC. It yields the protein CASSQDPASAAQTQYF. The V call is TRBV4-1, the J call TRBJ2-5; D might be TRBD2 (6 bases). This CDR3 comprises 16 residues. Germline V lookup: CDR1 MGHRA, CDR2 YSYEKL. V lost 0 bases and J lost 6, with 17 bases in between.

The CDR3 region is CSARDQSLGANSPLHF. CDR3 coding DNA: TGCAGTGCTAGAGATCAATCCCTGGGGGCTAATTCACCCCTCCACTTT. The rearrangement links TRBV20-1 to TRBJ1-6, with D possibly TRBD1 on 6 matching bases. In germline, CDR1 is DFQATT, CDR2 SNEGSKA (reference sequence). The CDR3 is made up of 16 amino acids. V dropped 0 bases and J dropped 6 bases, with 15 bases sitting between them.

The chain employs TRBV30 and TRBJ2-2; TRBD1 matches at 9 bases. There are 14 residues in the CDR3. V lost 4 bases to trimming and J lost 5 bases; unmatched junction nucleotides: 5. Germline V gene data show CDR1 as GTSNPN and CDR2 as SVGIG (reference sequence). The CDR3 DNA follows: TGTGCCTGGATGGACAGGGGCATTACCGGGGAGCTGTTTTTT. It translates to CAWMDRGITGELFF.

CDR3 sequence (DNA): TGTGCCAGCAGTTTAGGTGGACCAGAACACACTGAAGCTTTCTTT. Residues: CASSLGGPEHTEAFF. This sequence joins TRBV12-3 or TRBV12-4 and TRBJ1-1; the D is unclear. The CDR3 sequence is 15 residues long. V was clipped by 1 base and J by 3 bases, with 12 bases between them.

This sequence joins TRBV4-3 and TRBJ2-1; D ambiguous. Germline CDR1 reads LGHNA; CDR2 reads YSLEER. V lost 0 bases and J 4 bases, leaving 13 bases between the germline ends. The CDR3 consists of 16 residues. The CDR3 sequence is CASSQESISRYNEQFF. CDR3 in DNA: TGCGCCAGCAGCCAAGAGAGTATATCACGGTACAATGAGCAGTTCTTC.

This clonotype turned up a few times. The chain uses TRBV7-8 and TRBJ2-7, with TRBD1 as a possible D gene (5 bases). Germline loops: CDR1 SGHVS, CDR2 FQNEAQ. Trimming cost V 5 bases and J 1 base, with 12 bases left between them. The CDR3 length is 14 residues. The DNA for the CDR3 is TGTGCCAGCAGCACACGTCAGGGATCCTACGAGCAGTACTTC. Its protein is CASSTRQGSYEQYF.

The gene calls are TRBV5-1 and TRBJ2-1; TRBD2 agrees at 10 bases. This CDR3 has 15 amino acids. CDR1 and CDR2 (germline): SGHRS, YFSETQ. V gave up 4 bases and J gave up 10 bases; unmatched junction bases: 11. CDR3 coding DNA: TGCGCCAGCAGCGGGGTAGGACTAGCGGATTACGAGCAGTTCTTC. Protein sequence: CASSGVGLADYEQFF.

This clonotype has at least ten counts. The J gene is TRBJ2-1, the V gene TRBV5-1; 8 bases match TRBD1. With V trimmed by 1 base and J by 7 bases, 7 bases remained unmatched. Germline V gene data show CDR1 as SGHRS and CDR2 as YFSETQ. CDR3 length: 15 residues. In nucleotides, the CDR3 is TGCGCCAGCAGCTTGCTAGGACAGGGATATAATGAGCAGTTCTTC. Protein: CASSLLGQGYNEQFF.

This clonotype was observed a handful of times. CDR3 nucleotide sequence: TGCGCCAGCAGCTGGGACAGGGTTGAGCAGTTCTTC. Residues: CASSWDRVEQFF. V is TRBV5-1 and J is TRBJ2-1, with 9 bases matching TRBD1. The CDR3 has 12 amino acids. CDR1 is SGHRS and CDR2 is YFSETQ in the germline V gene. The V and J ends lost 3 bases and 9 bases, in that order; junction bases with no gene match: 1.

The rearrangement links TRBV7-9 to TRBJ2-3, with D maybe TRBD2 (5 bases). The CDR3 sequence is 14 residues long. V lost 3 bases, J lost 5 bases, and 12 bases lay in between. CDR1 SEHNR and CDR2 FQNEAQ come from the germline V gene (reference sequence). The CDR3 DNA reads as TGTGCCAGCAGCTTGGGCTTGGGAGAAGATACGCAGTATTTT. The encoded protein is CASSLGLGEDTQYF.

The chain couples TRBV20-1 to TRBJ1-1; tentatively, D is TRBD1 (6 bases). With 5 bases removed from V and 2 bases from J, the gap between germline ends came to 12 bases. The germline CDR1 and CDR2 sequences are DFQATT and SNEGSKA (reference sequence). This CDR3 contains 13 residues. CDR3 sequence reads: CSALRDTNTEAFF. The CDR3 DNA reads TGCAGTGCTCTCCGGGACACAAACACTGAAGCTTTCTTT.